This TCR beta chain was obtained from a study of Graves' ophthalmopathy and Graves' hyperthyroidism. Study in general: The blood sample was drawn at first diagnosis and before any treatment. Regarding the study as a whole: Blood was where most expanded thyroid clonotypes above 0.001 frequency also turned up.

With a duration under 3 months, ophthalmopathy in the donors showed moderate-to-severe activity, CAS ≥3 and NOSPECS ≥4. A roughly 10 ml volume of fresh peripheral blood provided the PBMCs. Investigators amplified TCR beta CDR3 regions from RNA transcripts. HTBI-primed first-round RT-PCR preceded second-round multiplex PCR. TCRdb reprocessed the multiplex PCR reads with MiXCR, giving one entry per CDR3 protein. The sample has 170,000 or so distinct CDR3 sequences; 37% are singletons. This clonotype has ten or more counts. No antigen is known for it. From germline, CDR1 is SGHRS and CDR2 YFSETQ. The junction had 4 bases not matched to a gene; V was cut back by 3 bases and J by 8 bases. This CDR3 comprises 12 residues.

The clonotype originates from a woman between 40 and 50 years old with Graves' ophthalmopathy. The chain has TRBV5-1 and TRBJ1-1; 7 bases are a match to TRBD1. The sample comprised peripheral blood. The CDR3 region is CASSSTGQEAFF. The CDR3 DNA reads TGCGCCAGCAGCTCAACGGGACAGGAAGCTTTCTTT.